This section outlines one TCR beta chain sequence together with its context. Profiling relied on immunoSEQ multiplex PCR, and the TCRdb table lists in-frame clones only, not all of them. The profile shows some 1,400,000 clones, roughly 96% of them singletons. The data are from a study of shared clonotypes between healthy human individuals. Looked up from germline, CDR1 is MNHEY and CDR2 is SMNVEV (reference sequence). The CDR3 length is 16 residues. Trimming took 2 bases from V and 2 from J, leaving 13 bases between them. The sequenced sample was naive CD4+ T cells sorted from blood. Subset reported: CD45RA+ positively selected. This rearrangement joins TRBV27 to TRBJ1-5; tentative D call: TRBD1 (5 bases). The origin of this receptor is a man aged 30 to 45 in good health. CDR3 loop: CASSLRRGRGNQPQHF. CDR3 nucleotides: TGTGCCAGCAGTTTAAGAAGGGGAAGGGGCAATCAGCCCCAGCATTTT.